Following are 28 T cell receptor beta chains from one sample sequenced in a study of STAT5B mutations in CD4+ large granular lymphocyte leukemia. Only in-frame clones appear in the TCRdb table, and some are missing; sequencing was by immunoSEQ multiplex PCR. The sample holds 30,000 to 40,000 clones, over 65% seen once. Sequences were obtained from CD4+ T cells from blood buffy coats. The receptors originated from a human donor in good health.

CDR3 sequence: CASSDGGTYQETQYF. For the CDR3, the DNA is TGTGCCAGCAGTGACGGCGGGACGTACCAAGAGACCCAGTACTTC. The chain joins TRBV2 to TRBJ2-5; weak D call: TRBD2 (6 bases). Germline V gene data show CDR1 as SNHLY and CDR2 as FYNNEI. The CDR3 length is 15 residues. The V gene lost 3 bases and the J gene lost 0 bases, with 11 bases spanning the gap. Full variable domain (rest looked up from reference TRBV2 and TRBJ2-5): EPEVTQTPSHQVTQMGQEVILRCVPISNHLYFYWYRQILGQKVEFLVSFYNNEISEKSEIFDDQFSVERPDGSNFTLKIRSTKLEDSAMYFCASSDGGTYQETQYFGPGTRLLVL.

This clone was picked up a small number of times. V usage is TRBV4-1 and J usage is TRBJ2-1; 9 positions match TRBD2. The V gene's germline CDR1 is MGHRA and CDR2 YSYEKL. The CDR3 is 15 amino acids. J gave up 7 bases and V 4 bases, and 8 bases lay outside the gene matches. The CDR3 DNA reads TGCGCCAGCAGCCTCCCCCTAGCGGGACGGAATGAGCAGTTCTTC. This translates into CASSLPLAGRNEQFF.

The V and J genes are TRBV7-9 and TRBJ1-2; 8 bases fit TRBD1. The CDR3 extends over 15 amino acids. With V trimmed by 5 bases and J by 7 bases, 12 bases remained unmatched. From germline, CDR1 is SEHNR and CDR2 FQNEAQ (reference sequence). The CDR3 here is CASSESGTGVSGYTF. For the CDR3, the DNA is TGTGCCAGCAGCGAGTCCGGGACAGGTGTAAGTGGCTACACCTTC.

Here the CDR3 reads CASSAGGAQETQYF. CDR3 sequence (DNA): TGTGCCAGCAGTGCAGGCGGCGCTCAAGAGACCCAGTACTTC. The chain uses TRBV2 and TRBJ2-5; D gene unclear. Trimming shortened V by 4 bases and J by 2 bases, and 11 bases separated the two germline ends. The CDR3 totals 14 residues. Germline assignment: CDR1 SNHLY and CDR2 FYNNEI.

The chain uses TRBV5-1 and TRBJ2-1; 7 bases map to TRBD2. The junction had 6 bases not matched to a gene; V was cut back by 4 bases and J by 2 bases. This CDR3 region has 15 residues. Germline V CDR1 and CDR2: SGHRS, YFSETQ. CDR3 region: CASSLSGYPYNEQFF. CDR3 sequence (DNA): TGCGCCAGCAGCCTTAGCGGGTACCCCTACAATGAGCAGTTCTTC.

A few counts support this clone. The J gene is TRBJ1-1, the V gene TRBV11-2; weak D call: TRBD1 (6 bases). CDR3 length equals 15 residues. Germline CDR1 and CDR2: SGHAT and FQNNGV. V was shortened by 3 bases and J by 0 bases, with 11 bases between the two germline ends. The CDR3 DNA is TGTGCCAGCAGCTTTCATGGGGACATGAACACTGAAGCTTTCTTT. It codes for CASSFHGDMNTEAFF.

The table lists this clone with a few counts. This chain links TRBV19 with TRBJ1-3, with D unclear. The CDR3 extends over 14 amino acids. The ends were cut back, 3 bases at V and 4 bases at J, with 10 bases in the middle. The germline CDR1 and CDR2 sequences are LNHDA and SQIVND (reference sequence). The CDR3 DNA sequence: TGTGCCAGTAGTATCCCGACCCTCGGAAACACCATATATTTT. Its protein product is CASSIPTLGNTIYF.

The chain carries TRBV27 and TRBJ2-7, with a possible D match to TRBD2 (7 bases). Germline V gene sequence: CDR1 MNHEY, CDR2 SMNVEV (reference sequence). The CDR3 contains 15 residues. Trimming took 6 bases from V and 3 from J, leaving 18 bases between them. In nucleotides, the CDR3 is TGTGCCAGCAGACGGGGGCTAGCGGTGATCTACGAGCAGTACTTC. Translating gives CASRRGLAVIYEQYF.

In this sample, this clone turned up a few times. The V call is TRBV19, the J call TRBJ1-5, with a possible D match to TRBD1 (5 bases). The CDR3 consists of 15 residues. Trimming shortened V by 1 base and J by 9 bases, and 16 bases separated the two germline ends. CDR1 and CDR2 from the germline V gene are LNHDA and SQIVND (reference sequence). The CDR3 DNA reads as TGTGCCAGTAGTATAGCGGCGGCAGGGTCAGGGCCCCAGCATTTT. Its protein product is CASSIAAAGSGPQHF.

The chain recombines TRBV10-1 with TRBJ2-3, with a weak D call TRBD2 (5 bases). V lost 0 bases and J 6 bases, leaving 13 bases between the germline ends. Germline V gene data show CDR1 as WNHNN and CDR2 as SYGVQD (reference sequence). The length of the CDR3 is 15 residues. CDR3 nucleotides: TGCGCCAGCAGTGAGTCTATCTGGGGAGTCGATACGCAGTATTTT. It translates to CASSESIWGVDTQYF.

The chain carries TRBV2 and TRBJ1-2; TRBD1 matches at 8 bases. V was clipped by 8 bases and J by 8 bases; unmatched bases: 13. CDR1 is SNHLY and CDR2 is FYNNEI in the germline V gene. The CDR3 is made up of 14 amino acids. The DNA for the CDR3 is TGTGCCAGCTCTGGGGGGACAGGCGCTGGAGGCTACACCTTC. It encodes CASSGGTGAGGYTF.

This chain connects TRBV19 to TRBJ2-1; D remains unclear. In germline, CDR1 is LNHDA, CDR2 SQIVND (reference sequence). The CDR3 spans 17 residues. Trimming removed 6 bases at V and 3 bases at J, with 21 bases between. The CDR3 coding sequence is TGTGCCAGTAGCCCTGGGTTTGGGGAAGAACTCTACAATGAGCAGTTCTTC. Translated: CASSPGFGEELYNEQFF.

The CDR3 coding sequence is TGTGCCAGCAGCTTATACTCGAACACCGGGGAGCTGTTTTTT. Translation: CASSLYSNTGELFF. This sequence joins TRBV7-8 and TRBJ2-2; D remains ambiguous. The CDR3 covers 14 residues. V gave up 2 bases and J gave up 0 bases, with 4 bases separating them. CDR1 is SGHVS and CDR2 is FQNEAQ in the germline V gene.

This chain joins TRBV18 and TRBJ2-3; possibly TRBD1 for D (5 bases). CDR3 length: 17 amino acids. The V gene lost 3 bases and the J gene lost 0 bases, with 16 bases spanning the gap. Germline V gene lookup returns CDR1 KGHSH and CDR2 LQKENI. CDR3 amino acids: CASSPEQARPSTDTQYF. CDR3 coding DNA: TGTGCCAGCTCACCCGAACAGGCTCGCCCTAGCACAGATACGCAGTATTTT. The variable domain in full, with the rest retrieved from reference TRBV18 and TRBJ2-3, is NAGVMQNPRHLVRRRGQEARLRCSPMKGHSHVYWYRQLPEEGLKFMVYLQKENIIDESGMPKERFSAEFPKEGPSILRIQQVVRGDSAAYFCASSPEQARPSTDTQYFGPGTRLTVL.

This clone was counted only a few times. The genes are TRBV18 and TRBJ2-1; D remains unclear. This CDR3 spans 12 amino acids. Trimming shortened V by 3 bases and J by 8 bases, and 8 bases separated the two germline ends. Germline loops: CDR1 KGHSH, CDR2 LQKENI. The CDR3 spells CASSPHGDEQFF. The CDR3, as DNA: TGTGCCAGCTCACCGCATGGGGATGAGCAGTTCTTC. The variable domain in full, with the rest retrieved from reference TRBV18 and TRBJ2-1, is NAGVMQNPRHLVRRRGQEARLRCSPMKGHSHVYWYRQLPEEGLKFMVYLQKENIIDESGMPKERFSAEFPKEGPSILRIQQVVRGDSAAYFCASSPHGDEQFFGPGTRLTVL.

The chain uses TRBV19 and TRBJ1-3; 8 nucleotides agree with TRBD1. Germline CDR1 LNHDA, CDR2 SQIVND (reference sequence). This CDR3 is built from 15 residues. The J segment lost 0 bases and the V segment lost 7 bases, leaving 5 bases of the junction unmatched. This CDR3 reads CASNRGSSSGNTIYF. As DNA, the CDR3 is TGTGCCAGTAACAGGGGGTCCAGCTCTGGAAACACCATATATTTT.

The CDR3 here is CASSTKNSGNTIYF. The CDR3 bases are TGTGCCAGCAGCACTAAAAACTCTGGAAACACCATATATTTT. The V and J genes are TRBV5-8 and TRBJ1-3; D gene ambiguous. V was cut by 4 bases and J by 0 bases, with 8 bases left in between. The V gene's germline CDR1 is SGHTS and CDR2 YDEGEE. CDR3 size: 14 residues.

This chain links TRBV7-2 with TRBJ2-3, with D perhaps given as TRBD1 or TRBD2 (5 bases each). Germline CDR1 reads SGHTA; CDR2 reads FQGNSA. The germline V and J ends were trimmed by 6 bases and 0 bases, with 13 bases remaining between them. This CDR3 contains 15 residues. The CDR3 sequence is CASRTRGGSTDTQYF. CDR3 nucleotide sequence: TGTGCCAGCAGGACCCGGGGCGGGAGCACAGATACGCAGTATTTT.

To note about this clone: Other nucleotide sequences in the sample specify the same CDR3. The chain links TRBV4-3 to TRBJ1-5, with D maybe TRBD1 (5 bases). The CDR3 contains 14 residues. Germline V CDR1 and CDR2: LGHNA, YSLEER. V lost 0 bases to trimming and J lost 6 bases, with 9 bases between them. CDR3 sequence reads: CASSQEGRGQPQHF. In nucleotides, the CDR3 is TGCGCCAGCAGCCAAGAGGGACGTGGTCAGCCCCAGCATTTT.

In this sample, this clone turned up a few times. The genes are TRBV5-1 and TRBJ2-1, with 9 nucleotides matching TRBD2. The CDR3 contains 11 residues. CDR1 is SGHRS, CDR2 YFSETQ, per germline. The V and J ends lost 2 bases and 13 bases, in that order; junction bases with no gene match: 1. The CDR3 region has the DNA TGCGCCAGCAGCTTTAGCGGGAGTCAGTTCTTC. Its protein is CASSFSGSQFF.

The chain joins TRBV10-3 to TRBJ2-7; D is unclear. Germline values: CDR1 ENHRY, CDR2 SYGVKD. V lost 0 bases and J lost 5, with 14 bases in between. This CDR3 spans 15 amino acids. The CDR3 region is CAISESISYGHEQYF. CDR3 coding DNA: TGTGCCATCAGTGAGTCGATTTCCTATGGCCACGAGCAGTACTTC.

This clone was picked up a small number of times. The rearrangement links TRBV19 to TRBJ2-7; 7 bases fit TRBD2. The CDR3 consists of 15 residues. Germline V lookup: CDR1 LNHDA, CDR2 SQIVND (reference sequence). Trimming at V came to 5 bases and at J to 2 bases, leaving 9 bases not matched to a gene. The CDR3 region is CASSAGAGITYEQYF. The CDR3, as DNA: TGTGCCAGTAGTGCCGGAGCGGGAATCACCTACGAGCAGTACTTC.

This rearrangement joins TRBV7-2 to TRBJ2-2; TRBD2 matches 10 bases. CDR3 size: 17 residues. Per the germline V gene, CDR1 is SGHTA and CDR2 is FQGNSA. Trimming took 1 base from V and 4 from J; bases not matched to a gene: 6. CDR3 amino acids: CASSLGVLAGVTGELFF. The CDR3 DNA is TGTGCCAGCAGCTTAGGGGTCCTAGCGGGGGTCACCGGGGAGCTGTTTTTT. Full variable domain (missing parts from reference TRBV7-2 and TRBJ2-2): GAGVSQSPSNKVTEKGKDVELRCDPISGHTALYWYRQSLGQGLEFLIYFQGNSAPDKSGLPSDRFSAERTGGSVSTLTIQRTQQEDSAVYLCASSLGVLAGVTGELFFGEGSRLTVL.

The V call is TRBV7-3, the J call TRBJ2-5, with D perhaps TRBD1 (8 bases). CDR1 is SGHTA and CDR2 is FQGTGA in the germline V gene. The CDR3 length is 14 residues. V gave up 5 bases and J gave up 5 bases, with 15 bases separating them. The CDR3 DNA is TGTGCCAGCAGCCCAACAGGGGGGGCGGAGACCCAGTACTTC. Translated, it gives CASSPTGGAETQYF.

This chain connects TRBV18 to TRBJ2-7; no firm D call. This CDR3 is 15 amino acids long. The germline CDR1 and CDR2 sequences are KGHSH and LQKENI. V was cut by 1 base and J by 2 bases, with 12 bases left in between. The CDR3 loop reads CASSPLRGMAYEQYF. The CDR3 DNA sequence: TGTGCCAGCTCACCACTTCGAGGTATGGCCTACGAGCAGTACTTC.

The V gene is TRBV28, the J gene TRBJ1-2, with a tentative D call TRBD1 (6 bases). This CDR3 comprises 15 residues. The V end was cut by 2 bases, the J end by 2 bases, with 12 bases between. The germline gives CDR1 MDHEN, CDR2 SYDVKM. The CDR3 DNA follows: TGTGCCAGCAGTTTAGCCGGGAGGGGGAACTATGGCTACACCTTC. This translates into CASSLAGRGNYGYTF.

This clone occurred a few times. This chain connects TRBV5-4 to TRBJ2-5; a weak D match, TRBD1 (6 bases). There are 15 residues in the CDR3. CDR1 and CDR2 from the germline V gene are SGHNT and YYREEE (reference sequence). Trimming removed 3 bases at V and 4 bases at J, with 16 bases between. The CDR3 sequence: CASSSATGSRETQYF. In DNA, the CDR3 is TGTGCCAGCAGCTCGGCCACAGGGAGTAGAGAGACCCAGTACTTC.

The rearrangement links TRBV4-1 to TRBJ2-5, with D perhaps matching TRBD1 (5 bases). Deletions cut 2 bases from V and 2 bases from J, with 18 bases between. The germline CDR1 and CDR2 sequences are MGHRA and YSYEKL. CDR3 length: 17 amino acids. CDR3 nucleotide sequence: TGCGCCAGCAGCCAACAGACGAGTCAGGGATCTCAAGAGACCCAGTACTTC. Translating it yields CASSQQTSQGSQETQYF.